This TCR beta chain came from a study of breast tumors, draining lymph nodes, adjacent tissues. Points from the study as a whole: The lymph node origin of tumor T cells was framed as consistent with a hypothesis, not demonstrated. Luminal-like breast cancer showed significantly greater tumor-nontumor repertoire similarity than basal-like breast cancer did. Tumors had less TCR diversity than lymph nodes, more than nontumor tissue. Data fit most tumor T cells coming from lymph node, expanding in tumor.

TCRdb passed the multiplex PCR reads through MiXCR, listing each CDR3 protein once. The repertoire consists of around 130,000 distinct CDR3 sequences, with about 20% occurring once and the leading ten covering about 2.2%. Germline values: CDR1 SGDLS, CDR2 YYNGEE. CDR3 length equals 12 residues. V was pared by 0 bases and J by 4 bases, with 4 bases between. This clonotype was seen ten or more times. The target antigen is unknown. Breast cancer patients provided tissue from their axillary draining lymph nodes. Material: axillary lymph node tissue. The sequence was collected from a female donor with breast cancer. Some clones in this sample may be carry-over from other donors' samples. This chain links TRBV9 with TRBJ1-2, with no clear D. The CDR3 bases are TGTGCCAGCAGCGTAGGGCTCTATGGCTACACCTTC. It is translated as CASSVGLYGYTF.